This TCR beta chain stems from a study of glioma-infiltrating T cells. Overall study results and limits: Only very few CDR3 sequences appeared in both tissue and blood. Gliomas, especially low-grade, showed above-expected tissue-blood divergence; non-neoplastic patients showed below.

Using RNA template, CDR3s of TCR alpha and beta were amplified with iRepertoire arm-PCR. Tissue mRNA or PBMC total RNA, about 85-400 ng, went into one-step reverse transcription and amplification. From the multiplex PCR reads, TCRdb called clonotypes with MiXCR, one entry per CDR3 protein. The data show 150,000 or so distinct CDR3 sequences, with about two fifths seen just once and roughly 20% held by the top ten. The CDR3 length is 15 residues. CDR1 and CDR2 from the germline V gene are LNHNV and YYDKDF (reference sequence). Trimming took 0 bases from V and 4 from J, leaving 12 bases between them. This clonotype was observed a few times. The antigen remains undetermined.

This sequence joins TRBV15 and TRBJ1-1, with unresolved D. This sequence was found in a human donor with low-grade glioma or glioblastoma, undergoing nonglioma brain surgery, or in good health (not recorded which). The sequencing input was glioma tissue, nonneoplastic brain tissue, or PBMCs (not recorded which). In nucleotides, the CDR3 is TGTGCCACCAGCAGAGATCGGCTTTTAGGCACTGAAGCTTTCTTT. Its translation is CATSRDRLLGTEAFF.